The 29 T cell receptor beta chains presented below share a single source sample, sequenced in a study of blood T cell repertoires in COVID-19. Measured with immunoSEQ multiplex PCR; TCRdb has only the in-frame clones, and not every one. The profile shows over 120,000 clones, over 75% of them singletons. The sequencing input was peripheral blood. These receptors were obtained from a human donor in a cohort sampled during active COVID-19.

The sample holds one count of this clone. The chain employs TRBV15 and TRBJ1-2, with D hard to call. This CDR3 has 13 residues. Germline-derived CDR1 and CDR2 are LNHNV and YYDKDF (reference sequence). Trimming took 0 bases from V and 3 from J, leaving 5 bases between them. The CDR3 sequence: CATSRDTDYGYTF. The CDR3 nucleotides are TGTGCCACCAGCAGAGATACGGACTATGGCTACACCTTC.

The chain's CDR3 is CASSFLEARSGANVLTF. In nucleotides, the CDR3 is TGCGCCAGCAGCTTCCTCGAGGCCCGCTCTGGGGCCAACGTCCTGACTTTC. This chain links TRBV5-1 with TRBJ2-6; D gene unclear. Germline assignment: CDR1 SGHRS and CDR2 YFSETQ. This CDR3 region has 17 residues. Trimming took 2 bases from V and 0 from J, leaving 12 bases between them.

The CDR3: CASSVGGTSGSEQFF. CDR3 DNA sequence: TGTGCCAGCAGCGTAGGGGGGACTAGCGGGAGTGAGCAGTTCTTC. The J gene is TRBJ2-1, the V gene TRBV7-2; 14 nucleotides align to TRBD2. Per germline, CDR1 SGHTA and CDR2 FQGNSA. This CDR3 spans 15 amino acids. Trimming at V came to 5 bases and at J to 9 bases, leaving 6 bases not matched to a gene.

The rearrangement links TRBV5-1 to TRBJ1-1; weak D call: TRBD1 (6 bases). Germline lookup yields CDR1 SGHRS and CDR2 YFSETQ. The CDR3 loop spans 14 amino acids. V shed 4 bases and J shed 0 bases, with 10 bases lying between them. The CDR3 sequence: CASSPQGLNTEAFF. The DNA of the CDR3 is TGCGCCAGCAGCCCACAGGGCTTGAACACTGAAGCTTTCTTT.

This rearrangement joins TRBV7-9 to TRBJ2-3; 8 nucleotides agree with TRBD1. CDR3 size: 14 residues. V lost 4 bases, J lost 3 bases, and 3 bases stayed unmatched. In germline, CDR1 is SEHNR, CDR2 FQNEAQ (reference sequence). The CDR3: CASSSDRATDTQYF. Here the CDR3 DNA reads TGTGCCAGCAGCTCGGACAGGGCGACAGATACGCAGTATTTT.

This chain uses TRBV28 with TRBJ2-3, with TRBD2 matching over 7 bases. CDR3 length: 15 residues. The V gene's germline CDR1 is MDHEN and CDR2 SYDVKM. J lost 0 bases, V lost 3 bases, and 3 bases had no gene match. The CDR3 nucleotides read TGTGCCAGCAGTTTGGGCGGGGGAAGCACAGATACGCAGTATTTT. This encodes CASSLGGGSTDTQYF. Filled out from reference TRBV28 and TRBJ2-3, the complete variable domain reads DVKVTQSSRYLVKRTGEKVFLECVQDMDHENMFWYRQDPGLGLRLIYFSYDVKMKEKGDIPEGYSVSREKKERFSLILESASTNQTSMYLCASSLGGGSTDTQYFGPGTRLTVL.

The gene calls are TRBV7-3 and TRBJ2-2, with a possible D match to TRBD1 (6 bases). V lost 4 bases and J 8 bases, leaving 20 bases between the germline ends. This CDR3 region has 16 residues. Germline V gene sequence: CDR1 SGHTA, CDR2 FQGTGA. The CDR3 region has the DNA TGTGCCAGCAGCTCCAGCCCCCTTAGGGGACAAGGGGAGCTGTTTTTT. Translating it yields CASSSSPLRGQGELFF.

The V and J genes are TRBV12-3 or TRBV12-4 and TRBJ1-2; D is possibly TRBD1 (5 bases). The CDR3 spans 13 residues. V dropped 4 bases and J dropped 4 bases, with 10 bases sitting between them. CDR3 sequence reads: CASSWTPIYGYTF. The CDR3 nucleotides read TGTGCCAGCAGTTGGACACCTATCTATGGCTACACCTTC.

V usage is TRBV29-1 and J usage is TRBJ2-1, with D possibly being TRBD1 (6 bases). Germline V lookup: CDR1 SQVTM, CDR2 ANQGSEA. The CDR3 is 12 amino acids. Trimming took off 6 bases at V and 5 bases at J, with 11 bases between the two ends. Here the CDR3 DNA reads TGCAGCGTCAGGGGCTCAGACAATGAGCAGTTCTTC. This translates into CSVRGSDNEQFF.

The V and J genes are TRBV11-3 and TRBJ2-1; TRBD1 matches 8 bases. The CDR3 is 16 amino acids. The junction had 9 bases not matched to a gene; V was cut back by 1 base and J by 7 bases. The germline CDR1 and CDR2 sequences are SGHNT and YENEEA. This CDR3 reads CASSLVSQGASNEQFF. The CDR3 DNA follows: TGTGCCAGCAGCTTAGTATCCCAGGGGGCAAGTAATGAGCAGTTCTTC.

The CDR3 here is CASRGVEGYEQFF. Here the CDR3 DNA reads TGCGCCAGCAGAGGCGTGGAGGGATATGAGCAGTTCTTC. V gene TRBV10-2 combines with J gene TRBJ2-1, with a weak D call TRBD2 (6 bases). The CDR3 covers 13 residues. Trimming left V 6 bases short and J 8 bases short, with 14 bases between. Germline V CDR1 and CDR2: WSHSY, SAAADI.

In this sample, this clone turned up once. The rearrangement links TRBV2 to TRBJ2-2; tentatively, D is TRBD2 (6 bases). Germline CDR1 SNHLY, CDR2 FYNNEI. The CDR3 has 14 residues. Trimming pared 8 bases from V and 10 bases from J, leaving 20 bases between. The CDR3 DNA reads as TGTGCCAGCCAACCGGGGGACCTCACGCCGGAGCTGTTTTTT. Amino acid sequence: CASQPGDLTPELFF.

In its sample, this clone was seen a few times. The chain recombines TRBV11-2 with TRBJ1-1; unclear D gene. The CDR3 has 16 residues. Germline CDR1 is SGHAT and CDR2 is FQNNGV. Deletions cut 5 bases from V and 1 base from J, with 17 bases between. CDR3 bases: TGTGCCAGCAGCAAGCGGACCGGCCCCGCGAACACTGAAGCTTTCTTT. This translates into CASSKRTGPANTEAFF.

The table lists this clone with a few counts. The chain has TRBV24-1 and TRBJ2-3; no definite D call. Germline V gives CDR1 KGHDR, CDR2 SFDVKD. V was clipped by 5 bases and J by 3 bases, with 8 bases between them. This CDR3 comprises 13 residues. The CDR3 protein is CATSGPPTDTQYF. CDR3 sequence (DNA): TGTGCCACCAGTGGGCCCCCTACAGATACGCAGTATTTT.

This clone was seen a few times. In DNA, the CDR3 is TGTGCCAGCAGGGGGGCGCAGGGGTCACCCCTCCACTTT. Its translation: CASRGAQGSPLHF. The chain couples TRBV2 to TRBJ1-6; perhaps TRBD1 as D (6 bases). The CDR3 runs to 13 residues. Germline-derived CDR1 and CDR2 are SNHLY and FYNNEI. V shed 6 bases and J shed 10 bases, with 13 bases lying between them.

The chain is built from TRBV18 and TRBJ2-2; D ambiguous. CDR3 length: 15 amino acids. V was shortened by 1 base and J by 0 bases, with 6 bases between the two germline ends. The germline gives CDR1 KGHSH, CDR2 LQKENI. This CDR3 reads CASSPLLSNTGELFF. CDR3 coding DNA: TGTGCCAGCTCACCACTCCTATCGAACACCGGGGAGCTGTTTTTT.

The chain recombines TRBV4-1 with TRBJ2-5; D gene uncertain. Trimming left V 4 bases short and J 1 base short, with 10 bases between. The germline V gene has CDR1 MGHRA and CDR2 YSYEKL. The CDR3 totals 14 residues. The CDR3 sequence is CASSPETRQETQYF. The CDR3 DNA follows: TGCGCCAGCAGCCCGGAGACTCGCCAAGAGACCCAGTACTTC.

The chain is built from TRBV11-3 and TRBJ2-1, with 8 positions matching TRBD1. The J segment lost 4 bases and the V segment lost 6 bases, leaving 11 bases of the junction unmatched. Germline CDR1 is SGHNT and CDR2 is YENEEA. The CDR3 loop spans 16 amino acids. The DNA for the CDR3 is TGTGCCAGCAGGCCCCCGACAGGGGAGCGGTACAATGAGCAGTTCTTC. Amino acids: CASRPPTGERYNEQFF.

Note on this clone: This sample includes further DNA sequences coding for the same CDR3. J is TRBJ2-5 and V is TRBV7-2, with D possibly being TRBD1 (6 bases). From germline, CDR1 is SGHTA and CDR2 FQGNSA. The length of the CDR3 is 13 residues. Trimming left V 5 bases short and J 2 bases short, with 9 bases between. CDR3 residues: CASSPRGQETQYF. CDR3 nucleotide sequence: TGTGCCAGCAGCCCCAGGGGACAAGAGACCCAGTACTTC. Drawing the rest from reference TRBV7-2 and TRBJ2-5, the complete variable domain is GAGVSQSPSNKVTEKGKDVELRCDPISGHTALYWYRQSLGQGLEFLIYFQGNSAPDKSGLPSDRFSAERTGGSVSTLTIQRTQQEDSAVYLCASSPRGQETQYFGPGTRLLVL.

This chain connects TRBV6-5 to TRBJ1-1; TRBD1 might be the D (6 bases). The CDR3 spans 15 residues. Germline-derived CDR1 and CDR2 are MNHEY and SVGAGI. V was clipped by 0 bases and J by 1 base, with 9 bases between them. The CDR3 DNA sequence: TGTGCCAGCAGTTACTCAGCGGGGGCGAACACTGAAGCTTTCTTT. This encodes CASSYSAGANTEAFF.

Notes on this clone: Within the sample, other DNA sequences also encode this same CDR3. CDR3 amino acids: CATSSGGNQPQHF. CDR3 nucleotide sequence: TGTGCCACCAGTTCAGGGGGCAATCAGCCCCAGCATTTT. The chain employs TRBV24-1 and TRBJ1-5; tentatively, D is TRBD1 (6 bases). From germline, CDR1 is KGHDR and CDR2 SFDVKD. The V end lost 6 bases, the J end lost 2 bases, and 7 bases lay between the germline ends. CDR3 length equals 13 residues.

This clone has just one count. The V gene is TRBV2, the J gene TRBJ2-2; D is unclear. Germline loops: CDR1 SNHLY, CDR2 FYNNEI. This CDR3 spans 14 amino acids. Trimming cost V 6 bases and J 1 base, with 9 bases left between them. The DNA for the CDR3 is TGTGCCAGCAGGTCAAATTTGAACACCGGGGAGCTGTTTTTT. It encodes CASRSNLNTGELFF.

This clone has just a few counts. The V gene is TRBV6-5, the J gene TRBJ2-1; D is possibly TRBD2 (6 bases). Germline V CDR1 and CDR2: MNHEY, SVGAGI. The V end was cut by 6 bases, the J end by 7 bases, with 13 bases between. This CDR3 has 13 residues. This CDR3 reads CASRRDSFNEQFF. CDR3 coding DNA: TGTGCCAGCAGACGGGACTCTTTTAATGAGCAGTTCTTC.

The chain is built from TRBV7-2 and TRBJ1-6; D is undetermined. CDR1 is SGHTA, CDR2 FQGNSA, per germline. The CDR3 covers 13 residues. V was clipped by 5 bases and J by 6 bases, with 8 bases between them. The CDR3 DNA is TGTGCCAGCAGCGACATCCTTAATTCACCCCTCCACTTT. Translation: CASSDILNSPLHF.

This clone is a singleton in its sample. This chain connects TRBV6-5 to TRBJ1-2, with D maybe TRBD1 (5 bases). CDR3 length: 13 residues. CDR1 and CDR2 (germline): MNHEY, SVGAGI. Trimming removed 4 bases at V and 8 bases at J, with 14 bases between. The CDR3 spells CASSSGQFGGYTF. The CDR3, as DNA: TGTGCCAGCAGTTCCGGACAATTCGGCGGCTACACCTTC.

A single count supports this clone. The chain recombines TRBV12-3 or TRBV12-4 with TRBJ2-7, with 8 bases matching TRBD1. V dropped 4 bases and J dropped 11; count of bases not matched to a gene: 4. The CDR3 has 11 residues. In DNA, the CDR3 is TGTGCCAGCAGTTACCGGGACAGGAAGTACTTC. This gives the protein CASSYRDRKYF.

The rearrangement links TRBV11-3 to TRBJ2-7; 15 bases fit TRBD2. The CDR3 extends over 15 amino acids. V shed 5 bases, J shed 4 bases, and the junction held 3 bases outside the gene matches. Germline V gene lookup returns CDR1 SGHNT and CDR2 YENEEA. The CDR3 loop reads CASSAGLAGGYEQYF. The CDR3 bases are TGTGCCAGCAGCGCGGGACTAGCGGGGGGATACGAGCAGTACTTC.

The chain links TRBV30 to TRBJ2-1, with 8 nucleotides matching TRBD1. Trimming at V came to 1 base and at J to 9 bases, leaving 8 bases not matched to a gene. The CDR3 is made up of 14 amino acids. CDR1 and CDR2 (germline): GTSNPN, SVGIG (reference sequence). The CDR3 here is CAWSGRTGSGEQFF. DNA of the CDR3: TGTGCCTGGAGTGGCCGGACAGGGTCCGGTGAGCAGTTCTTC.

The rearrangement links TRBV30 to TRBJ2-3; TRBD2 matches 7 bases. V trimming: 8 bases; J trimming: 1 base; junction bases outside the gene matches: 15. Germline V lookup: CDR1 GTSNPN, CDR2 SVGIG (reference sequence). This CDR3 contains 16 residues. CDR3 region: CAGKSLLGGGTDTQYF. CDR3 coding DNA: TGTGCCGGGAAGTCCCTTTTGGGGGGGGGCACAGATACGCAGTATTTT. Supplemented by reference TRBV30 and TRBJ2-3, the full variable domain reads SQTIHQWPATLVQPVGSPLSLECTVEGTSNPNLYWYRQAAGRGLQLLFYSVGIGQISSEVPQNLSASRPQDRQFILSSKKLLLSDSGFYLCAGKSLLGGGTDTQYFGPGTRLTVL.